This TCR beta chain was identified during a study of spatial heterogeneity in lung cancer (dated 2019 in TCRdb). About the investigation overall: Donors were approximately 72 patients with early-stage, untreated non-small cell lung cancer from the lung TRACERx cohort. Follow-up PBMC samples were sequenced whenever the samples were available, and the median time to follow-up was two to three years after resection. More beta-chain than alpha-chain transcripts were consistently detected, likely reflecting higher beta-chain transcript abundance. In the raw uncorrected reads, each unique combination of TCR and UMI appeared on average more than ten times. In non-small cell lung cancer, the study quantitatively compared TCR alpha and beta repertoires across several tumor regions, matched nontumor lung, and blood. Nonsynonymous mutation counts, determined by whole-exome sequencing of tumor tissue, were related to TCR repertoire features. Both alpha and beta chains were TCR-sequenced in a few hundred tumor regions, 64 matched nontumor lung samples and 55 to 60 PBMC samples obtained at surgery.

The time point label of this sample denotes: blood at routine non-recurrence follow-up after resection. Whole RNA extracted from tumor and nontumor lung tissue, or from cryopreserved PBMC samples, was used for TCR sequencing without cell sorting. Only patients with enough RNA available from two or more tumor regions were chosen for TCR sequencing. The table lists this clonotype with many counts. It has no known antigen specificity. The sample holds no much larger clone one base away, and base qualities are not on file. The library was made by 5' RACE. Sequencing was performed on a NextSeq 500. In the TCR library protocol, a unique molecular identifier was attached to each TCR cDNA molecule so that PCR and sequencing errors could be corrected. The study's own analysis went as follows. TCR identification, UMI-based error correction and CDR3 extraction were all carried out with Decombinator tools. Expanded TCRs were defined as those above a frequency of 2 per 1,000, corresponding to the top 1% of the tumor frequency distribution. Renyi diversity was calculated using the R vegan package after each repertoire was subsampled 100 times to 5,000 TCRs. To build CDR3 similarity networks, amino acid triplet string-kernel similarity was used, and CDR3s were connected when their pairwise similarity was above 0.82. In TCRdb, the public reads were trimmed at Q25 with fastp and aligned with MiXCR, with productive beta chains retained. Rows are unified per CDR3 protein, each entry keeping the most common DNA and genes. TCRdb, not the authors, supplied the V and J calls. Recorded for this sample are under 30,000 distinct CDR3 sequences; around 5.8% of them occurred a single time. The top ten clones comprise approximately 20% of the sample.

Its CDR3 holds 12 amino acids, cysteine through phenylalanine. Of the read, only the CDR3 DNA is kept; its 36 bases are in frame from base 1. V loses 0 bases of germline sequence and J loses 8 bases, and the interval between the two ends is 7 bases. Based on the germline V gene (reference sequence), the CDR1 and CDR2 sequences are LGHDT and YNNKEL. Findings and caveats that apply to the study as a whole: Only 14 patients were included in comparisons of baseline and follow-up blood repertoires. Confirming at a functional level the hypothesis that regional TCRs recognize regional mutations was considered to require additional single-cell paired TCR alpha and beta sequencing. Ubiquitous expanded tumor TCRs were detected in blood more often at tumor resection than at routine follow-up.

The chain employs TRBV3-1 and TRBJ1-2; the D gene assignment is ambiguous. The material sequenced was PBMCs, taken at follow-up. The receptor was derived from a male donor with early-stage non-small cell lung cancer. The nucleotides are TGTGCCAGCAGCCAAGATATCCGAGGCTACACCTTC. The resulting protein is CASSQDIRGYTF.